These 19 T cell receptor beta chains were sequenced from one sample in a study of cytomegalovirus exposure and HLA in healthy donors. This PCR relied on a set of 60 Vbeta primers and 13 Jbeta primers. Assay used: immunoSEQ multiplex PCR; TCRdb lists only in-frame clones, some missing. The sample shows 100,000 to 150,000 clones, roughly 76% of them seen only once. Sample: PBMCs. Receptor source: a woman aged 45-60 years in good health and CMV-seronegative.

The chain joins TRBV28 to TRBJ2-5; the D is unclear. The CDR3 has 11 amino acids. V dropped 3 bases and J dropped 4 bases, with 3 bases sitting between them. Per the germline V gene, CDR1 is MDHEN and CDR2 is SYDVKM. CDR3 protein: CASSFLETQYF. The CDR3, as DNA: TGTGCCAGCAGTTTTCTAGAGACCCAGTACTTC.

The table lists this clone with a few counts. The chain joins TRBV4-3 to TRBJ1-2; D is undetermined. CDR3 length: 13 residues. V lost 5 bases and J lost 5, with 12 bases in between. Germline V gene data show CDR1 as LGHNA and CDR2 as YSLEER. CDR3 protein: CASSDPPGYGYTF. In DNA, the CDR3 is TGCGCCAGCAGCGATCCCCCGGGTTATGGCTACACCTTC.

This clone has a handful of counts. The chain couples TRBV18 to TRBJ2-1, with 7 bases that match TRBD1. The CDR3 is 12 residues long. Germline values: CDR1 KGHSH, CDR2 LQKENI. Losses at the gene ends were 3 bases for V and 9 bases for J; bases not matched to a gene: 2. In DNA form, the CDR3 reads TGTGCCAGCTCACCGGGGACAGCTGAGCAGTTCTTC. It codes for CASSPGTAEQFF. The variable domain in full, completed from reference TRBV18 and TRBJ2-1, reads NAGVMQNPRHLVRRRGQEARLRCSPMKGHSHVYWYRQLPEEGLKFMVYLQKENIIDESGMPKERFSAEFPKEGPSILRIQQVVRGDSAAYFCASSPGTAEQFFGPGTRLTVL.

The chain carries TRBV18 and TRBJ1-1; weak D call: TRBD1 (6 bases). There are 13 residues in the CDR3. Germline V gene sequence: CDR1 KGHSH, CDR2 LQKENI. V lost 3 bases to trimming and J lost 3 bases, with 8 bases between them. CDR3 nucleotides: TGTGCCAGCTCACCGACAGGTGACACTGAAGCTTTCTTT. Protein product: CASSPTGDTEAFF.

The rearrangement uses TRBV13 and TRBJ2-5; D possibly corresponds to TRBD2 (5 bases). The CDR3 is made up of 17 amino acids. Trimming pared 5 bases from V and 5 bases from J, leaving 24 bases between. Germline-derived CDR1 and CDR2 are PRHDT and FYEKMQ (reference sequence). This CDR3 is CASSTTSRLRSWETQYF. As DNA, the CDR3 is TGTGCCAGCAGCACGACGAGTAGACTAAGGAGTTGGGAGACCCAGTACTTC.

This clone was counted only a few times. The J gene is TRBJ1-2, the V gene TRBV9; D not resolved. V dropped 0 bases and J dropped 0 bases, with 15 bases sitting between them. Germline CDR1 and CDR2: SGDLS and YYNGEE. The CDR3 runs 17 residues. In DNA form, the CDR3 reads TGTGCCAGCAGCGTAGATTGGGCAGCTTCTTCTAACTATGGCTACACCTTC. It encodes CASSVDWAASSNYGYTF.

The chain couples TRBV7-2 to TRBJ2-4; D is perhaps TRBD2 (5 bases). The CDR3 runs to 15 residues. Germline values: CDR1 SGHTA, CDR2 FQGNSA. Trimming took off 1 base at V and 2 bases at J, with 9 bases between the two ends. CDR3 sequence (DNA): TGTGCCAGCAGCTTAGTACGGGGATCCAAAAACATTCAGTACTTC. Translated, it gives CASSLVRGSKNIQYF.

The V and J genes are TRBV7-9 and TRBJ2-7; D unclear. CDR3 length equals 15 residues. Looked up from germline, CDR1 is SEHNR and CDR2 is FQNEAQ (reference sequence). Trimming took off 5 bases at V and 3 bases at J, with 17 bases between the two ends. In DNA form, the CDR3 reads TGTGCCAGCAGCCCGAGACTCTCGGGTTACTACGAGCAGTACTTC. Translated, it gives CASSPRLSGYYEQYF.

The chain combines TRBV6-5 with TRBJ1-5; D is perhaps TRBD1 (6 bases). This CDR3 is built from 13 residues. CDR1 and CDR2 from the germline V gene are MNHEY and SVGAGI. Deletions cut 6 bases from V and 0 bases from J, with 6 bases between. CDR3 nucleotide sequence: TGTGCCAGCAGACAGGGTAGCAATCAGCCCCAGCATTTT. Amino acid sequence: CASRQGSNQPQHF.

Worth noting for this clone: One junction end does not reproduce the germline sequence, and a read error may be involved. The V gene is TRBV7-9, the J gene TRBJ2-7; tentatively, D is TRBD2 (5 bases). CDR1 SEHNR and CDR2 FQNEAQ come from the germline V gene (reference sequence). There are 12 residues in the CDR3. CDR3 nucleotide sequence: TGTTCCAGCAGCTCCGGGACCTACGAGCAGTACTTC. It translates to CSSSSGTYEQYF.

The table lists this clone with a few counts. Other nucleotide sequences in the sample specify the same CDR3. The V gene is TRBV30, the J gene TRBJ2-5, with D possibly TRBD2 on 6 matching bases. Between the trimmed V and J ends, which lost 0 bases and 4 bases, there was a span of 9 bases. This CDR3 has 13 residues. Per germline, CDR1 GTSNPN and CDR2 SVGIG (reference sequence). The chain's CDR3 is CAWSVAGLETQYF. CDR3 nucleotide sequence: TGTGCCTGGAGTGTGGCGGGGTTAGAGACCCAGTACTTC.

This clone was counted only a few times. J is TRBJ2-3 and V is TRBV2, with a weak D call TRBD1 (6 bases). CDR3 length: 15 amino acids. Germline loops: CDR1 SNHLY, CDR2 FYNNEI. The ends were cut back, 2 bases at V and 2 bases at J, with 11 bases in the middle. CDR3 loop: CASSELRGFTDTQYF. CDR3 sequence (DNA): TGTGCCAGCAGTGAACTTAGGGGGTTCACAGATACGCAGTATTTT.

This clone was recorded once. CDR3 amino acids: CASSLAGNQPQHF. The CDR3 region has the DNA TGTGCCAGCAGCTTGGCCGGCAATCAGCCCCAGCATTTT. The V call is TRBV5-5, the J call TRBJ1-5; D ambiguous. The V and J ends lost 0 bases and 2 bases respectively, with 3 bases between them. The V gene's germline CDR1 is SGHKS and CDR2 YYEKEE (reference sequence). This CDR3 is 13 amino acids long. The complete variable domain, with remaining parts taken from reference TRBV5-5 and TRBJ1-5, reads DAGVTQSPTHLIKTRGQQVTLRCSPISGHKSVSWYQQVLGQGPQFIFQYYEKEERGRGNFPDRFSARQFPNYSSELNVNALLLGDSALYLCASSLAGNQPQHFGDGTRLSIL.

CDR3 in DNA: TGCGCCAGCAGCTTGGCTTTGTACAGGGAAGCTTTCTTT. It encodes CASSLALYREAFF. This chain links TRBV5-1 with TRBJ1-1; tentative D call: TRBD1 (5 bases). The V end was cut by 0 bases, the J end by 8 bases, with 11 bases between. Germline assignment: CDR1 SGHRS and CDR2 YFSETQ. The CDR3 consists of 13 residues.

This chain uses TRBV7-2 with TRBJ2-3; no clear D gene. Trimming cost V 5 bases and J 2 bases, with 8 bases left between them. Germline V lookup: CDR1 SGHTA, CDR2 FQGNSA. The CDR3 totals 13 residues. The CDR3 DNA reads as TGTGCCAGCAGCCCTACCCTCACAGATACGCAGTATTTT. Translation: CASSPTLTDTQYF.

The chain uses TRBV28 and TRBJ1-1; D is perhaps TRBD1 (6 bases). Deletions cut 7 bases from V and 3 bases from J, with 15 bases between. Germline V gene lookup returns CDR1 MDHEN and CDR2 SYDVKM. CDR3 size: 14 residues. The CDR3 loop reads CASNPPDRYTEAFF. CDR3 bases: TGTGCCAGCAACCCCCCTGACAGGTACACTGAAGCTTTCTTT.

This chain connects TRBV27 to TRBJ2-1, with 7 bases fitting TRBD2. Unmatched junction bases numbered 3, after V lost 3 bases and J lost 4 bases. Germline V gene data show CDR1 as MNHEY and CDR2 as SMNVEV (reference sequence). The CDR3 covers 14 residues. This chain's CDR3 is CASSFGTTYNEQFF. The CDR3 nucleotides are TGTGCCAGCAGTTTCGGGACTACTTACAATGAGCAGTTCTTC.

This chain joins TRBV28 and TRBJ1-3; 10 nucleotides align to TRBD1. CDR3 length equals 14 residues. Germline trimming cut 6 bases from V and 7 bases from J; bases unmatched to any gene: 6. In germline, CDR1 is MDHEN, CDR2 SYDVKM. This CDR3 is CASRRQGAMNTIYF. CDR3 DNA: TGTGCCAGCAGGCGACAGGGGGCTATGAACACCATATATTTT. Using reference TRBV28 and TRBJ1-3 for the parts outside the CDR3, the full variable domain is DVKVTQSSRYLVKRTGEKVFLECVQDMDHENMFWYRQDPGLGLRLIYFSYDVKMKEKGDIPEGYSVSREKKERFSLILESASTNQTSMYLCASRRQGAMNTIYFGEGSWLTVV.

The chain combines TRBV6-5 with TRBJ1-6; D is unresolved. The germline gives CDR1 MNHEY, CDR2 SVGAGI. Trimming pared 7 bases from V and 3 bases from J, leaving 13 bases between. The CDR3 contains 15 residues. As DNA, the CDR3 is TGTGCCAGCACCGAAGGAGGGAACTATAATTCACCCCTCCACTTT. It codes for CASTEGGNYNSPLHF.